A selection of T cell receptor beta chains follows, all from one sample in a study of beta chain features in type 1 diabetes. The data were produced by immunoSEQ multiplex PCR, yet TCRdb's version contains in-frame clones alone and is incomplete. The top ten clones hold 0.55% to 0.75% of a sample with some 150,000 clones, 9.7% of them seen once. The specimen sequenced was central memory CD4+ T cells from blood. These receptors all stem from a woman aged 40-49 years in good health. CDR3s include the opening cysteine and the closing phenylalanine or tryptophan. The D gene is left open where the match is weak. The size entry is marked missing in some rows and otherwise reads once, few, many or a size class.

V gene	J gene	clone size	D gene	CDR3 protein	CDR3 DNA
TRBV29-1	TRBJ2-7	few	TRBD1	CSVSGGQGLFNYYEQYF	TGCAGCGTTTCAGGTGGACAGGGATTATTTAACTACTACGAGCAGTACTTC
TRBV10-3	TRBJ2-3	few	TRBD1	CAIKGTGTTDTQYF	TGTGCCATCAAGGGGACAGGGACCACAGATACGCAGTATTTT
TRBV10-3	TRBJ2-7	-	TRBD1	CAISESRAGGGYEQYF	TGTGCCATCAGTGAGTCGAGGGCAGGGGGCGGGTACGAGCAGTACTTC
TRBV18	TRBJ2-1	-	TRBD2	CASSGGLAGYNEQFF	TGTGCCAGCTCGGGTGGACTAGCGGGCTACAATGAGCAGTTCTTC
TRBV27	TRBJ1-2	few	TRBD1	CASRSWDSSFYGYTF	TGTGCCAGCAGATCTTGGGACAGTAGCTTCTATGGCTACACCTTC
TRBV25-1	TRBJ1-5	few	TRBD1	CASSGNDRDSNQPQHF	TGTGCCAGCAGTGGGAACGACAGGGATAGCAATCAGCCCCAGCATTTT
TRBV7-2	TRBJ2-7	-	-	CASSYQRSYEQYF	TGTGCCAGCAGCTACCAGCGGTCCTACGAGCAGTACTTC
TRBV6-5	TRBJ1-3	-	TRBD1	CASSYLTGVAGNTIYF	TGTGCCAGCAGTTACTTGACAGGGGTGGCCGGAAACACCATATATTTT
TRBV7-9	TRBJ2-1	many	-	CASSLADNEQFF	TGTGCCAGCAGCTTGGCCGACAATGAGCAGTTCTTC
TRBV19	TRBJ1-5	-	-	CASSIERIRSQPQHF	TGTGCCAGTAGTATAGAGAGAATTCGGAGTCAGCCCCAGCATTTT
TRBV4-2	TRBJ2-1	-	TRBD2	CASSQDQGLAGEQFF	TGTGCCAGCAGCCAAGATCAGGGACTAGCGGGCGAGCAGTTCTTC
TRBV5-4	TRBJ2-5	-	TRBD2	CASSLQRGEQETQYF	TGTGCCAGCAGCCTCCAGCGGGGCGAGCAAGAGACCCAGTACTTC
TRBV4-2	TRBJ2-3	few	TRBD2	CASSQEGMTSGGARDTQYF	TGTGCCAGCAGCCAAGAGGGAATGACTAGCGGGGGGGCCCGGGATACGCAGTATTTT
TRBV11-2	TRBJ2-1	few	TRBD2	CASSLGRLAVRDEQFF	TGTGCCAGCAGCTTAGGGAGACTAGCGGTGCGCGATGAGCAGTTCTTC
TRBV29-1	TRBJ2-1	few	TRBD1	CSVTGTGGGVGQFF	TGCAGCGTTACCGGGACAGGGGGCGGAGTGGGGCAGTTCTTC
TRBV27	TRBJ1-5	few	TRBD1	CASAGTGGQPQHF	TGTGCCAGCGCCGGGACAGGGGGTCAGCCCCAGCATTTT
TRBV9	TRBJ2-3	few	TRBD2	CASSLRLAGDTQYF	TGTGCCAGCAGCCTACGACTAGCTGGAGATACGCAGTATTTT
TRBV9	TRBJ2-6	many	-	CASSAGANVLTF	TGTGCCAGCAGCGCAGGGGCCAACGTCCTGACTTTC
TRBV19	TRBJ1-1	-	-	CASSAWTAPNTEAFF	TGTGCCAGTAGTGCCTGGACAGCCCCGAACACTGAAGCTTTCTTT
TRBV7-9	TRBJ1-2	-	-	CASSQSGGIYGYTF	TGTGCCAGCAGTCAAAGTGGGGGGATCTATGGCTACACCTTC
TRBV11-2	TRBJ2-7	few	TRBD2	CASSLELAGIGSRYF	TGTGCCAGCAGCTTAGAGCTAGCGGGCATAGGAAGTCGGTACTTC
TRBV6-5	TRBJ2-1	-	TRBD1	CASTDRAVYNEQFF	TGTGCCAGTACGGACAGGGCAGTCTACAATGAGCAGTTCTTC
TRBV7-9	TRBJ2-2	few	TRBD2	CASSFYQRGGPGELFF	TGTGCCAGCAGCTTCTACCAGCGGGGGGGCCCCGGGGAGCTGTTTTTT
TRBV23-1	TRBJ2-7	many	TRBD1	CASSPPGTGHEQYF	TGCGCCAGCAGTCCCCCCGGGACAGGTCACGAGCAGTACTTC
TRBV18	TRBJ1-1	few	-	CASSPGATEAFF	TGTGCCAGCTCACCAGGGGCCACTGAAGCTTTCTTT
TRBV29-1	TRBJ1-1	many	TRBD1	CSAGTGNTEAFF	TGCAGCGCTGGGACAGGGAACACTGAAGCTTTCTTT
TRBV5-4	TRBJ2-5	-	TRBD2	CASSVVAGGQETQYF	TGTGCCAGCAGCGTTGTAGCGGGGGGGCAAGAGACCCAGTACTTC
TRBV6-1	TRBJ1-6	few	TRBD1	CASSERGQGAMNSPLHF	TGTGCCAGCAGTGAACGGGGACAGGGGGCAATGAATTCACCCCTCCACTTT
TRBV11-2	TRBJ2-6	-	-	CASSFRRSEVSGANVLTF	TGTGCCAGCAGCTTTAGACGGAGCGAGGTCTCTGGGGCCAACGTCCTGACTTTC
TRBV6-6	TRBJ2-7	-	TRBD2	CASSYGGSGAMGEQYF	TGTGCCAGCAGTTACGGGGGTAGCGGGGCCATGGGGGAGCAGTACTTC
TRBV4-3	TRBJ2-3	-	-	CASSQGDSLTDTQYF	TGCGCCAGCAGCCAAGGAGACAGTCTGACAGATACGCAGTATTTT
TRBV7-9	TRBJ2-1	few	-	CASSLRQGIDEQFF	TGTGCCAGCAGCTTACGCCAGGGGATCGATGAGCAGTTCTTC
TRBV18	TRBJ2-7	few	TRBD1	CASSPPGTDEQYF	TGTGCCAGCTCACCACCGGGGACAGACGAGCAGTACTTC
TRBV6-1	TRBJ2-3	-	TRBD1	CASSAMDRVGTQYF	TGTGCCAGCAGTGCGATGGACAGGGTCGGTACGCAGTATTTT
TRBV7-2	TRBJ2-7	many	-	CASSLYRDAEQYF	TGTGCCAGCAGCTTATACAGGGACGCCGAGCAGTACTTC
TRBV19	TRBJ1-1	few	TRBD1	CASSTNRGVYPEAFF	TGTGCCAGTAGTACAAACAGGGGAGTGTATCCTGAAGCTTTCTTT
TRBV27	TRBJ2-2	few	-	CASSFYLGELFF	TGTGCCAGCAGTTTTTATCTTGGGGAGCTGTTTTTT
TRBV7-9	TRBJ2-1	-	TRBD2	CASSSWGRGASYNEQFF	TGTGCCAGCAGCTCCTGGGGGCGGGGGGCCTCCTACAATGAGCAGTTCTTC
TRBV27	TRBJ1-1	-	TRBD1	CASTFRGQDVTEAFF	TGTGCCAGCACCTTCCGAGGACAGGATGTCACTGAAGCTTTCTTT
TRBV4-1	TRBJ2-5	-	TRBD2	CASSQGTSGGWETQYF	TGCGCCAGCAGCCAAGGGACTAGCGGGGGTTGGGAGACCCAGTACTTC
TRBV7-2	TRBJ2-1	few	TRBD2	CASSFSSGAVLEQFF	TGTGCCAGCAGCTTCTCTAGCGGGGCGGTCCTCGAGCAGTTCTTC
TRBV25-1	TRBJ1-1	few	TRBD1	CASSGRTGINTEAFF	TGTGCCAGCAGTGGACGGACAGGCATAAACACTGAAGCTTTCTTT
TRBV6-5	TRBJ2-7	-	TRBD1	CASKLTGGSGEQYF	TGTGCCAGCAAACTAACAGGGGGCTCGGGCGAGCAGTACTTC
TRBV27	TRBJ2-2	-	TRBD2	CASSLSAGGSTGELFF	TGTGCCAGCAGTTTAAGTGCGGGGGGGAGCACCGGGGAGCTGTTTTTT
TRBV6-1	TRBJ2-7	few	TRBD2	CASSEGLAGDSYEQYF	TGTGCCAGCAGTGAGGGACTAGCGGGGGACTCCTACGAGCAGTACTTC
TRBV7-9	TRBJ2-7	few	TRBD2	CASSRGVAGGTSYEQYF	TGTGCCAGCAGCCGCGGCGTAGCGGGGGGAACCTCCTACGAGCAGTACTTC
TRBV7-8	TRBJ1-5	-	-	CASSLGWESNQPQHF	TGTGCCAGCAGCTTAGGGTGGGAGAGCAATCAGCCCCAGCATTTT
TRBV6-5	TRBJ2-2	-	TRBD1	CASRGVGTDLGELFF	TGTGCCAGTCGGGGAGTAGGGACAGATCTCGGGGAGCTGTTTTTT
TRBV10-3	TRBJ1-2	-	-	CAISEGQGNYGYTF	TGTGCCATCAGTGAGGGGCAGGGAAACTATGGCTACACCTTC
TRBV19	TRBJ2-5	few	-	CASSISPSETQYF	TGTGCCAGTAGTATATCCCCCAGTGAGACCCAGTACTTC
TRBV7-9	TRBJ2-3	-	TRBD2	CASSPPGTRTSDTQYF	TGTGCCAGCAGCCCACCCGGGACTAGGACCTCAGATACGCAGTATTTT
TRBV11-2	TRBJ2-5	few	TRBD2	CASSKGTSGQETQYF	TGTGCCAGCAGCAAAGGGACTAGCGGCCAAGAGACCCAGTACTTC
TRBV7-2	TRBJ2-7	few	TRBD2	CASSPSGGPYEQYF	TGTGCCAGCAGCCCTAGCGGGGGGCCCTACGAGCAGTACTTC
TRBV6-5	TRBJ2-5	few	-	CASSRSDTQYF	TGTGCCAGCAGCCGCAGCGATACCCAGTACTTC
TRBV6-1	TRBJ2-5	few	-	CASNEQGVVKTQYF	TGTGCCAGCAACGAACAGGGAGTCGTAAAGACCCAGTACTTC